One sample yielded the 6 T cell receptor beta chains listed below, sequenced in a study of T cell repertoires in cytomegalovirus infection (dated 2019 in TCRdb). The sequencer was an Illumina HiSeq 1500. TCRdb ran its own pipeline on the public reads, namely fastp trimming at Q25 and MiXCR clone calling, and kept in-frame beta chains. Every CDR3 protein is listed once, alongside the most common genes and DNA of its rows. The sample table holds 50,000 or so distinct CDR3 sequences, of which 20% were seen once. The ten largest clones represent roughly 67% of the sample. These receptors' antigens are unknown. What this sample's treatment or condition label stands for: in vitro stimulation with specific CMV peptide epitopes to enrich CMV-specific T cells. Material: CD8+ T cells from cultured PBMCs, obtained from culture after CMV antigen stimulation. These receptors originate from a human donor in good health (CMV status not recorded). Some clones in this sample may be carry-over from other donors' samples.

This clonotype was counted at least ten times. The chain combines TRBV7-6 with TRBJ2-3; TRBD2 matches 8 bases. Germline CDR1 reads SGHVS; CDR2 reads FNYEAQ. J gave up 5 bases and V 5 bases, and 9 bases lay outside the gene matches. The length of the CDR3 is 15 residues. CDR3 in DNA: TGTGCCAGCAGCCGGAGCGGGAGTTTGGGAGATACGCAGTATTTT. It yields the protein CASSRSGSLGDTQYF.

This clonotype has only a few counts. This CDR3 reads CASRRDEQYF. CDR3 sequence (DNA): TGTGCCAGTCGGAGGGACGAGCAGTACTTC. The J gene is TRBJ2-7, the V gene TRBV6-1, with D perhaps matching TRBD2 (6 bases). The CDR3 length is 10 residues. V was clipped by 9 bases and J by 5 bases, with 8 bases between them. Germline V gene data show CDR1 as MNHNS and CDR2 as SASEGT.

There are a few counts of this clonotype. The chain uses TRBV3-1 and TRBJ1-2; TRBD1 aligns across 7 bases. V gave up 0 bases and J gave up 0 bases; unmatched junction bases: 7. Per the germline V gene, CDR1 is LGHDT and CDR2 is YNNKEL (reference sequence). The CDR3 covers 17 residues. The DNA of the CDR3 is TGTGCCAGCAGCCAAGACCTACAGGGGCGGTCTAACTATGGCTACACCTTC. It is translated as CASSQDLQGRSNYGYTF.

This chain uses TRBV7-9 with TRBJ2-2; possible D gene TRBD1, 5 bases. The germline V and J ends were trimmed by 1 base and 6 bases, with 6 bases remaining between them. The CDR3 consists of 13 residues. Germline CDR1 reads SEHNR; CDR2 reads FQNEAQ (reference sequence). DNA for the CDR3: TGTGCCAGCAGCTTAGGACAGTCCGGGGAGCTGTTTTTT. This encodes CASSLGQSGELFF.

This clonotype was observed a handful of times. The chain has TRBV6-6 and TRBJ2-7; D remains ambiguous. Germline values: CDR1 MNHNY, CDR2 SVGAGI (reference sequence). Trimming pared 0 bases from V and 6 bases from J, leaving 9 bases between. This CDR3 is 13 amino acids long. CDR3 sequence: CASSYSPRTEQYF. CDR3 nucleotides: TGTGCCAGCAGTTACTCCCCCCGGACCGAGCAGTACTTC.

The V gene is TRBV5-6, the J gene TRBJ2-1, with TRBD2 matching over 11 bases. This CDR3 spans 16 amino acids. CDR1 and CDR2 (germline): SGHDT, YYEEEE. After removal of 3 bases from V and 8 bases from J, the junction contained 10 bases not matched to a gene. The CDR3 sequence: CASSSTGTSGRDEQFF. For the CDR3, the DNA is TGTGCCAGCAGCTCGACCGGGACTAGCGGCAGGGATGAGCAGTTCTTC.